Listed below are T cell receptor beta chains from one sample, sequenced in a study of shared clonotypes between healthy human individuals. Assay used: immunoSEQ multiplex PCR; TCRdb lists only in-frame clones, some missing. Altogether hundreds of thousands of clones are present, around 95% being singletons, with the ten largest covering 0.095% to 0.14%. The sequencing sample was made of naive CD8+ T cells sorted from blood. The source of these receptors is a woman in her twenties or thirties in good health. Each CDR3 is given with its conserved first and last residue. The D gene is left open where the match is weak. Not all rows give a size; the values are once, few, many and, for expanded clones, a class.

CDR3nt: TGTGCCAGCAGCTTAGCCCCACGGACAGGGGTCTACGAGCAGTACTTC; CDR3aa: CASSLAPRTGVYEQYF; d_gene: TRBD1; j_gene: TRBJ2-7; v_gene: TRBV11-1; abundance: .
CDR3nt: TGTGCCAGCAGTTTGAGTCCTTGGGGGGTGGATGCTTTCTTT; CDR3aa: CASSLSPWGVDAFF; d_gene: .; j_gene: TRBJ1-1; v_gene: TRBV27; abundance: .
CDR3nt: TGCGCCAGCAGCTTGGAAGGGGGCACCCCGGGTGGCACTGAAGCTTTCTTT; CDR3aa: CASSLEGGTPGGTEAFF; d_gene: TRBD1; j_gene: TRBJ1-1; v_gene: TRBV5-1; abundance: .
CDR3nt: TGTGCCAGCAGTCTCCAAGGGGAATACGAGACCCAGTACTTC; CDR3aa: CASSLQGEYETQYF; d_gene: .; j_gene: TRBJ2-5; v_gene: TRBV28; abundance: .
CDR3nt: TGTGCCAGCAGCCCGGCTCGGGATTATAGCAATCAGCCCCAGCATTTT; CDR3aa: CASSPARDYSNQPQHF; d_gene: .; j_gene: TRBJ1-5; v_gene: TRBV28; abundance: .
CDR3nt: TGTGCCAGTAGTATAGATGTCAGGGAGAGGGGAGCTTTCTTT; CDR3aa: CASSIDVRERGAFF; d_gene: .; j_gene: TRBJ1-1; v_gene: TRBV19; abundance: .
CDR3nt: TGTGCCAGCAGTTCCGACAGGGGTGGAGAGCAGTACTTC; CDR3aa: CASSSDRGGEQYF; d_gene: TRBD1; j_gene: TRBJ2-7; v_gene: TRBV27; abundance: .
CDR3nt: TGTGCCAGCAGTTCCGGGACAGGGATTGGAAAACTGTTTTTT; CDR3aa: CASSSGTGIGKLFF; d_gene: TRBD1; j_gene: TRBJ1-4; v_gene: TRBV27; abundance: .
CDR3nt: TGTGCCAGCAGTACGGGTGTACTAGCGAATAACTACGAGCAGTACTTC; CDR3aa: CASSTGVLANNYEQYF; d_gene: TRBD2; j_gene: TRBJ2-7; v_gene: TRBV28; abundance: .
CDR3nt: TGTGCCTGGAGTATTGGAACGGCTGAAGCTTTCTTT; CDR3aa: CAWSIGTAEAFF; d_gene: .; j_gene: TRBJ1-1; v_gene: TRBV30; abundance: few
CDR3nt: TGTGCCAGTAGTCTCCGACTAGCGGGAGTATACGAGCAGTACTTC; CDR3aa: CASSLRLAGVYEQYF; d_gene: TRBD2; j_gene: TRBJ2-7; v_gene: TRBV19; abundance: .
CDR3nt: TGCGCCAGCAGCTCGCAACTATTACAGGCAACTAATGAAAAACTGTTTTTT; CDR3aa: CASSSQLLQATNEKLFF; d_gene: .; j_gene: TRBJ1-4; v_gene: TRBV5-1; abundance: .
CDR3nt: TGTGCCAGCAGTCCCGGGACTAGCGGGTCCGGGGAGCTGTTTTTT; CDR3aa: CASSPGTSGSGELFF; d_gene: TRBD2; j_gene: TRBJ2-2; v_gene: TRBV27; abundance: once
CDR3nt: TGTGCCAGCAGCTTTCGGTCTAGCGGGAGTGTTGAGCAGTTCTTC; CDR3aa: CASSFRSSGSVEQFF; d_gene: TRBD2; j_gene: TRBJ2-1; v_gene: TRBV7-8; abundance: once
CDR3nt: TGTGCCAGCAGCTTAATAGGGGAAGAGACCCAGTACTTC; CDR3aa: CASSLIGEETQYF; d_gene: .; j_gene: TRBJ2-5; v_gene: TRBV7-3; abundance: once
CDR3nt: TGTGCCAGCAGTCTCGGGACTAGCGGGAGCTCCTACGAGCAGTACTTC; CDR3aa: CASSLGTSGSSYEQYF; d_gene: TRBD2; j_gene: TRBJ2-7; v_gene: TRBV28; abundance: .
CDR3nt: TGCAGCGTCGGACATCGCTTCCAACTACCTATTGGCTACACCTTC; CDR3aa: CSVGHRFQLPIGYTF; d_gene: .; j_gene: TRBJ1-2; v_gene: TRBV29-1; abundance: .
CDR3nt: TGTGCCTGGAGTCTCACTAGCGGGAGAGGGGAGACCCAGTACTTC; CDR3aa: CAWSLTSGRGETQYF; d_gene: TRBD2; j_gene: TRBJ2-5; v_gene: TRBV30; abundance: .
CDR3nt: TGTGCCAGCAGCTTGGAGTATAGCGGGAGTTATGAGCAGTTCTTC; CDR3aa: CASSLEYSGSYEQFF; d_gene: TRBD2; j_gene: TRBJ2-1; v_gene: TRBV7-9; abundance: .
CDR3nt: TGTGCCAGCAGTCAAAGCGGGGCTTATCCGGAGCAGTACTTC; CDR3aa: CASSQSGAYPEQYF; d_gene: TRBD2; j_gene: TRBJ2-7; v_gene: TRBV6-6; abundance: .
CDR3nt: TGTGCCAGCAGCTTGAGGGCAGGTGACGGGGATGAGCAGTTCTTC; CDR3aa: CASSLRAGDGDEQFF; d_gene: .; j_gene: TRBJ2-1; v_gene: TRBV5-4; abundance: .
CDR3nt: TGTGCCAGCAACCCGATCGGGGGTGGCACAGATACGCAGTATTTT; CDR3aa: CASNPIGGGTDTQYF; d_gene: .; j_gene: TRBJ2-3; v_gene: TRBV5-4; abundance: .
CDR3nt: TGTGCCAGCAGCCAGAGCCGGGACAGGGAGGACGAGCAGTACTTC; CDR3aa: CASSQSRDREDEQYF; d_gene: TRBD1; j_gene: TRBJ2-7; v_gene: TRBV7-8; abundance: .
CDR3nt: TGTGCCAGTAGCCCCACTTGGAGGGATCCTCAGACAGTGTACGAGCAGTACTTC; CDR3aa: CASSPTWRDPQTVYEQYF; d_gene: .; j_gene: TRBJ2-7; v_gene: TRBV19; abundance: .
CDR3nt: TGTGCCAGCAGCCAAGTAATCGGGACCGGGGAGCTGTTTTTT; CDR3aa: CASSQVIGTGELFF; d_gene: .; j_gene: TRBJ2-2; v_gene: TRBV14; abundance: .
CDR3nt: TGTGCCAGCAGCCCTCATTTGGGTCTGTTGAATGAGCAGTTCTTC; CDR3aa: CASSPHLGLLNEQFF; d_gene: .; j_gene: TRBJ2-1; v_gene: TRBV5-5; abundance: .
CDR3nt: TGTGCCAGCAGCTTAGATCTGGGAGGAGGGCAGTACTTC; CDR3aa: CASSLDLGGGQYF; d_gene: .; j_gene: TRBJ2-7; v_gene: TRBV11-2; abundance: once
CDR3nt: TGTGCCAGCAGCTTAGATGGGACAGTCTCCTACGAGCAGTACTTC; CDR3aa: CASSLDGTVSYEQYF; d_gene: TRBD1; j_gene: TRBJ2-7; v_gene: TRBV11-2; abundance: .
CDR3nt: TGTGCCAGCAGCATCGGGCCGAACACTGAAGCTTTCTTT; CDR3aa: CASSIGPNTEAFF; d_gene: .; j_gene: TRBJ1-1; v_gene: TRBV5-6; abundance: .
CDR3nt: TGTGCCAGCAGCTTGGAGGGCCAAGCCAAAAACATTCAGTACTTC; CDR3aa: CASSLEGQAKNIQYF; d_gene: .; j_gene: TRBJ2-4; v_gene: TRBV7-2; abundance: .
CDR3nt: TGTGCCAGCAGCAACCGAGGGGGAGGCTCCTACAATGAGCAGTTCTTC; CDR3aa: CASSNRGGGSYNEQFF; d_gene: .; j_gene: TRBJ2-1; v_gene: TRBV13; abundance: .
CDR3nt: TGTGCCAGCAGTTTATCCCCGATCTATGGCTACACCTTC; CDR3aa: CASSLSPIYGYTF; d_gene: .; j_gene: TRBJ1-2; v_gene: TRBV27; abundance: .
CDR3nt: TGTGCCAGCGATCCGGGGGGAGCCTACGAGCAGTACTTC; CDR3aa: CASDPGGAYEQYF; d_gene: TRBD2; j_gene: TRBJ2-7; v_gene: TRBV2; abundance: .
CDR3nt: TGCGCCAGCAGTGCCCGGACAGGGATGAACACTGAAGCTTTCTTT; CDR3aa: CASSARTGMNTEAFF; d_gene: TRBD1; j_gene: TRBJ1-1; v_gene: TRBV4-1; abundance: .
CDR3nt: TGTGCCAGCAGACCTAGCGGGACATACTACGAGCAGTACTTC; CDR3aa: CASRPSGTYYEQYF; d_gene: TRBD2; j_gene: TRBJ2-7; v_gene: TRBV28; abundance: once
CDR3nt: TGTGCCAGCAGTCCATCCGGGACAGGCCTGGGGGAGCTGTTTTTT; CDR3aa: CASSPSGTGLGELFF; d_gene: TRBD1; j_gene: TRBJ2-2; v_gene: TRBV27; abundance: .
CDR3nt: TGTGCCAGCAGCGTAGCGGGGAGGAGCACAGATACGCAGTATTTT; CDR3aa: CASSVAGRSTDTQYF; d_gene: .; j_gene: TRBJ2-3; v_gene: TRBV9; abundance: .
CDR3nt: TGTGCCAGCAGCGGGGAGGACAGGGGGCTCGGTGAAGCTTTCTTT; CDR3aa: CASSGEDRGLGEAFF; d_gene: TRBD1; j_gene: TRBJ1-1; v_gene: TRBV5-6; abundance: .
CDR3nt: TGTGCCAGCAGCTTCGGTACCGCCTATGGCTACACCTTC; CDR3aa: CASSFGTAYGYTF; d_gene: .; j_gene: TRBJ1-2; v_gene: TRBV7-6; abundance: .
CDR3nt: TGCGCCAGCAGCCCAGGACAGGGCAAGTACGAGCAGTACTTC; CDR3aa: CASSPGQGKYEQYF; d_gene: TRBD1; j_gene: TRBJ2-7; v_gene: TRBV5-1; abundance: .
CDR3nt: TGTGCCAGCAGCCAAACCGGGACTAGCGTTGGGGAGCAGTACTTC; CDR3aa: CASSQTGTSVGEQYF; d_gene: TRBD2; j_gene: TRBJ2-5; v_gene: TRBV14; abundance: .
CDR3nt: TGTGCCAGCAGCGGCCCTAGGGACCGTTACACCGGGGAGCTGTTTTTT; CDR3aa: CASSGPRDRYTGELFF; d_gene: .; j_gene: TRBJ2-2; v_gene: TRBV5-6; abundance: .
CDR3nt: TGTGCCAGCAGGAAAGGCCAGGGGGCGGGTCAGCCCCAGCATTTT; CDR3aa: CASRKGQGAGQPQHF; d_gene: TRBD1; j_gene: TRBJ1-5; v_gene: TRBV7-8; abundance: .
CDR3nt: TGTGCCAGCAGCGTAGGAACGGGACTAGCGGACCAAGAGACCCAGTACTTC; CDR3aa: CASSVGTGLADQETQYF; d_gene: TRBD2; j_gene: TRBJ2-5; v_gene: TRBV9; abundance: .
CDR3nt: TGTGCCAGCTGGACAGGGACAAGTAGCACAGATACGCAGTATTTT; CDR3aa: CASWTGTSSTDTQYF; d_gene: TRBD1; j_gene: TRBJ2-3; v_gene: TRBV27; abundance: .
CDR3nt: TGTGCCAGCAGCTTTGGGGGAAAGAGCAATCAGCCCCAGCATTTT; CDR3aa: CASSFGGKSNQPQHF; d_gene: .; j_gene: TRBJ1-5; v_gene: TRBV5-6; abundance: once
CDR3nt: TGTGCCAGCAGCGGTGGGGACTCCTACAATGAGCAGTTCTTC; CDR3aa: CASSGGDSYNEQFF; d_gene: .; j_gene: TRBJ2-1; v_gene: TRBV9; abundance: .
CDR3nt: TGTGCCAGCAGGGGTGAGGGACAGGACTTCTACGAGCAGTACTTC; CDR3aa: CASRGEGQDFYEQYF; d_gene: TRBD1; j_gene: TRBJ2-7; v_gene: TRBV28; abundance: .
CDR3nt: TGTGCCAGCAGCTTAGCAGCCAGAACCTACGAGCAGTACTTC; CDR3aa: CASSLAARTYEQYF; d_gene: .; j_gene: TRBJ2-7; v_gene: TRBV11-2; abundance: once